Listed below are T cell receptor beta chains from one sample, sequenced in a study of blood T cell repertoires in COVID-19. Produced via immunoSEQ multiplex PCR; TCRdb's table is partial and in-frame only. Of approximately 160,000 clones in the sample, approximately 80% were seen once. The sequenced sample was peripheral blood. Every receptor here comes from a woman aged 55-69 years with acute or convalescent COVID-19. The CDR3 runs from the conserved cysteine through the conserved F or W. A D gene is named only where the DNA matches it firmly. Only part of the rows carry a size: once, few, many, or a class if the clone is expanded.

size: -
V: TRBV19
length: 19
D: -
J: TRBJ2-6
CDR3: CASSPNTGWAFSGANVLTF
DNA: TGTGCCAGTAGTCCGAATACAGGGTGGGCCTTCTCTGGGGCCAACGTCCTGACTTTC

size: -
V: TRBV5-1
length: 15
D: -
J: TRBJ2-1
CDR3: CAGSLGPISYNEQFF
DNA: TGCGCCGGCAGCTTGGGCCCTATATCCTACAATGAGCAGTTCTTC

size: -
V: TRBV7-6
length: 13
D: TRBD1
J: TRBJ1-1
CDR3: CASSPDRGRKAFF
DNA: TGTGCCAGCAGCCCAGACAGGGGGCGAAAAGCTTTCTTT

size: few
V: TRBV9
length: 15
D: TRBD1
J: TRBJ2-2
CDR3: CASSERQGEGGELFF
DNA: TGTGCCAGCAGCGAAAGACAGGGGGAGGGCGGGGAGCTGTTTTTT

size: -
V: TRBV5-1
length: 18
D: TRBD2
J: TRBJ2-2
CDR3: CASSSLSSGGANTGELFF
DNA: TGCGCCAGCAGCTCTCTCTCTAGCGGGGGCGCGAACACCGGGGAGCTGTTTTTT

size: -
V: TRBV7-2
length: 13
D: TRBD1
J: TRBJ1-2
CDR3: CASSPWTGRGYTF
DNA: TGTGCCAGCAGCCCGTGGACAGGACGGGGCTACACCTTC

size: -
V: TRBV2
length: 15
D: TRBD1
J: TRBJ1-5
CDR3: CASSETGSSNQPQHF
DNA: TGTGCCAGCAGTGAGACAGGGTCTAGCAATCAGCCCCAGCATTTT

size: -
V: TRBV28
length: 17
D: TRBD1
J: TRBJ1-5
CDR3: CASSSARTGVSNQPQHF
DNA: TGTGCCAGCAGTTCTGCAAGGACAGGGGTTAGCAATCAGCCCCAGCATTTT

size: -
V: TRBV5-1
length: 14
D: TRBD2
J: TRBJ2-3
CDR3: CASSLAGGPYTQYF
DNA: TGCGCCAGCAGCTTAGCGGGGGGGCCGTATACGCAGTATTTT

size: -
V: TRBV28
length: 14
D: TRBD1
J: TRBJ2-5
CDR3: CASSLRGRPETQYF
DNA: TGTGCCAGCAGTTTGAGGGGGCGCCCAGAGACCCAGTACTTC

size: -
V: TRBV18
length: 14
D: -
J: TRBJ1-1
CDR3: CASSPPAGNTEAFF
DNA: TGTGCCAGCTCACCACCGGCGGGCAACACTGAAGCTTTCTTT

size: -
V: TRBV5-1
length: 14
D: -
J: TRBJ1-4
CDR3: CASSLDREGEKLFF
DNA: TGCGCCAGCAGCTTGGACAGGGAGGGGGAAAAACTGTTTTTT

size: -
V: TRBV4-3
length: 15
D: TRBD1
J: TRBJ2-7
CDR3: CASSQATGKDYEQYF
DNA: TGCGCCAGCAGCCAAGCGACAGGGAAGGACTACGAGCAGTACTTC

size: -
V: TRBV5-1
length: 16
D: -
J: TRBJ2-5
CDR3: CASSLATSTLQETQYF
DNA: TGCGCCAGCAGCTTGGCCACCTCGACACTGCAAGAGACCCAGTACTTC

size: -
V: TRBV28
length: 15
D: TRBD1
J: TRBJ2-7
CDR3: CASSSTGTGFYEQYF
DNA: TGTGCCAGCAGTTCAACCGGGACAGGATTCTACGAGCAGTACTTC

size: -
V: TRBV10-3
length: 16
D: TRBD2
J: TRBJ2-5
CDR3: CAISEEIAGEVETQYF
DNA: TGTGCCATCAGTGAGGAAATAGCGGGGGAGGTCGAGACCCAGTACTTC

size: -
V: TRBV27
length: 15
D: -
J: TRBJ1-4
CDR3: CASSPPGRTNEKLFF
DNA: TGTGCCAGCAGTCCCCCTGGGAGAACTAATGAAAAACTGTTTTTT

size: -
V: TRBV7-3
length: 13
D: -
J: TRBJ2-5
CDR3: CASSSLGAGTQYF
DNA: TGTGCCAGCAGCTCTTTAGGTGCAGGGACCCAGTACTTC

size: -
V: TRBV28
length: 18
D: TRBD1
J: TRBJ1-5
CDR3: CASSGGGQGVISNQPQHF
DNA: TGTGCCAGCAGTGGGGGGGGACAGGGCGTTATTAGCAATCAGCCCCAGCATTTT

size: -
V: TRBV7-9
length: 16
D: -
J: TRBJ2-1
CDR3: CASSLTAGARNNEQFF
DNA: TGTGCCAGCAGCTTAACGGCGGGGGCGCGAAACAATGAGCAGTTCTTC

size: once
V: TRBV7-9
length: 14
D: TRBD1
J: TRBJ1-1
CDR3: CASSLQGGRTEAFF
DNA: TGTGCCAGCAGCCTACAGGGGGGAAGGACTGAAGCTTTCTTT

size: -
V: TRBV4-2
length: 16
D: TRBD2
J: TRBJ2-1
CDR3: CASSQDAASGGDEQFF
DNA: TGTGCCAGCAGCCAAGATGCGGCTAGCGGGGGCGATGAGCAGTTCTTC

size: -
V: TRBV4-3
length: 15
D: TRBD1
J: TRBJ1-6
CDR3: CASSQTQGTNSPLHF
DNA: TGCGCCAGCAGCCAGACACAGGGGACTAATTCACCCCTCCACTTT

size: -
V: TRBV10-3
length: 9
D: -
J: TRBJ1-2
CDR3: CALSYGYTF
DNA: TGTGCCCTTTCCTATGGCTACACCTTC

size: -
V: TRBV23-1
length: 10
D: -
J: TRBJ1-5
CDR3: CASPHGSGHF
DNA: TGCGCCAGCCCACATGGCAGCGGGCATTTT

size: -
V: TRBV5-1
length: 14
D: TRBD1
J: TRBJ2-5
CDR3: CASQDRGMRETQYF
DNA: TGCGCCAGTCAGGACAGGGGGATGCGAGAGACCCAGTACTTC

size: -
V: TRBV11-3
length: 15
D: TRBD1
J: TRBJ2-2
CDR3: CASSYGTANTGELFF
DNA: TGTGCCAGCAGCTACGGGACAGCTAACACCGGGGAGCTGTTTTTT

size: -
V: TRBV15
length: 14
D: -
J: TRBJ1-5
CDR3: CATLQGNSNQPQHF
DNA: TGTGCCACGCTACAGGGAAATAGCAATCAGCCCCAGCATTTT

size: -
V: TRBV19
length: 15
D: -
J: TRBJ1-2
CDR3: CASSPIDRTVYGYTF
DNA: TGTGCCAGTAGTCCTATCGACAGAACCGTCTATGGCTACACCTTC

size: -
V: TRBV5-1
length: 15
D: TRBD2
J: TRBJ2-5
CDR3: CASSLAGLEQETQYF
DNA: TGCGCCAGCAGCTTGGCCGGACTAGAGCAAGAGACCCAGTACTTC

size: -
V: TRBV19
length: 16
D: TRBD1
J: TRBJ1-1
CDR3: CASSAKTGGSNTEAFF
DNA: TGTGCCAGTAGTGCCAAGACAGGGGGATCGAACACTGAAGCTTTCTTT

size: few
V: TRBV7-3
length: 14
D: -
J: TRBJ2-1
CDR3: CASSPSVVGNEQFF
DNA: TGTGCCAGCAGCCCCTCGGTGGTTGGCAATGAGCAGTTCTTC

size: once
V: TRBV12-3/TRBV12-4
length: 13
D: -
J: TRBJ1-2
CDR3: CASTHVLPGGYTF
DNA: TGTGCCAGCACCCATGTACTTCCAGGTGGCTACACCTTC

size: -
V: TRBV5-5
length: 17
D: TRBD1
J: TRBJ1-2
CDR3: CASMSSPGQPAVVGYTF
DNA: TGTGCCAGCATGTCCTCACCGGGACAGCCGGCGGTTGTTGGCTACACCTTC

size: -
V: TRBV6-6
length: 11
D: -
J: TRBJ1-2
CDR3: CASSYTGGYTF
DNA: TGTGCCAGCAGTTACACCGGTGGCTACACCTTC

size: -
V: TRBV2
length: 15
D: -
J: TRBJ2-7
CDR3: CASNQQGGSSYEQYF
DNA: TGTGCCAGCAATCAACAGGGAGGGAGCTCCTACGAGCAGTACTTC

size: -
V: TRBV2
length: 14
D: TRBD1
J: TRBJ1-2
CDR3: CASSERQGSGGYTF
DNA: TGTGCCAGCAGTGAAAGACAGGGGAGCGGCGGCTACACCTTC

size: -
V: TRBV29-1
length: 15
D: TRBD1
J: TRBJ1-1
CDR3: CSVLGTGEYVAEAFF
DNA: TGCAGCGTTCTCGGGACAGGAGAGTATGTCGCTGAAGCTTTCTTT

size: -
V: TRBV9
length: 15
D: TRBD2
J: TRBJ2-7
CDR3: CASSVGWDYKYEQYF
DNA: TGTGCCAGCAGCGTAGGTTGGGACTACAAATACGAGCAGTACTTC

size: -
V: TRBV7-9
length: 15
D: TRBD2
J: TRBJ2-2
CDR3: CASRRLAGGTGELFF
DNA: TGTGCCAGCAGAAGACTAGCGGGGGGTACCGGGGAGCTGTTTTTT

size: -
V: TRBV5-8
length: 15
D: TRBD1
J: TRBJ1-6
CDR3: CASSLDGQGSSPLHF
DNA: TGTGCCAGCAGCTTGGACGGACAGGGAAGTTCACCCCTCCACTTT

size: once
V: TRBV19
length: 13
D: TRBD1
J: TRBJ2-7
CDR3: CATAGQGAYEQYF
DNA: TGTGCCACCGCCGGACAGGGGGCCTACGAGCAGTACTTC

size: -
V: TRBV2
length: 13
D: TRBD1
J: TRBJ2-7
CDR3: CASNRGDSYEQYF
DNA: TGTGCCAGCAACAGGGGGGACTCCTACGAGCAGTACTTC

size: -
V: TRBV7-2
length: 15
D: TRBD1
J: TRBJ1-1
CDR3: CASSPHQGARTEAFF
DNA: TGTGCCAGCAGCCCTCACCAGGGGGCGCGAACTGAAGCTTTCTTT

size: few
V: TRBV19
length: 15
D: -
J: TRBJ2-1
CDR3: CASSSGATSYNEQFF
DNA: TGTGCCAGTAGTAGTGGGGCCACCTCCTACAATGAGCAGTTCTTC

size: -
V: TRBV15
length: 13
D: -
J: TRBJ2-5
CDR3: CATSSESQETQYF
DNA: TGTGCCACCAGTAGCGAGAGCCAGGAGACCCAGTACTTC

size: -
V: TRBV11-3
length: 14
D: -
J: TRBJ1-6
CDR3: CASSIQGGNSPLHF
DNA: TGTGCCAGCAGTATACAGGGAGGGAATTCACCCCTCCACTTT

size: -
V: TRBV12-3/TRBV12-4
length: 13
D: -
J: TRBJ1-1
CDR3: CASSRQENTEAFF
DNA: TGTGCCAGCAGTCGTCAGGAGAACACTGAAGCTTTCTTT

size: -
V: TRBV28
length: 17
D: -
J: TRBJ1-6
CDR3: CASSFIRSGGNNSPLHF
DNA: TGTGCCAGCAGTTTTATCCGGTCCGGGGGTAATAATTCACCCCTCCACTTT

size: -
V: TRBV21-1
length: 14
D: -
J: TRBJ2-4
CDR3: CAPAIGDPINIQYF
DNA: TGTGCCCCAGCAATCGGAGACCCAATTAACATTCAGTACTTC

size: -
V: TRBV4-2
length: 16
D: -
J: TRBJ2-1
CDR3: CASSQVQTGTANEQFF
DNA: TGTGCCAGCAGCCAAGTACAAACGGGGACTGCGAATGAGCAGTTCTTC

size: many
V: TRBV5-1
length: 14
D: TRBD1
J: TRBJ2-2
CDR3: CASSTGGSGGELFF
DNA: TGCGCCAGCAGCACAGGGGGCTCCGGCGGGGAGCTGTTTTTT

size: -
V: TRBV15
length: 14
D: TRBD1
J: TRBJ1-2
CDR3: CATILSDRDYGYTF
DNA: TGTGCCACCATTTTATCGGACAGGGACTATGGCTACACCTTC

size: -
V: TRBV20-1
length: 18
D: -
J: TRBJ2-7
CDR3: CSASAPFGGSLSTGEQYF
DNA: TGCAGTGCTAGTGCCCCCTTTGGGGGGTCCCTATCTACGGGGGAGCAGTACTTC

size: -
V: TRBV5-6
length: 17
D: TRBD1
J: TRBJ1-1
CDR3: CASSLGPGQGANTEAFF
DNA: TGTGCCAGCAGCTTGGGCCCGGGACAGGGGGCGAACACTGAAGCTTTCTTT

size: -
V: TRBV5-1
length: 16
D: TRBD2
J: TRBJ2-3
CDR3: CASSLVAGEGTDTQYF
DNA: TGCGCCAGCAGCTTGGTCGCGGGGGAGGGGACAGATACGCAGTATTTT

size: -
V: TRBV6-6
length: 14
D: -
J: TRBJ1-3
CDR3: CASAGGTSGNTIYF
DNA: TGTGCCAGCGCAGGAGGGACCTCTGGAAACACCATATATTTT